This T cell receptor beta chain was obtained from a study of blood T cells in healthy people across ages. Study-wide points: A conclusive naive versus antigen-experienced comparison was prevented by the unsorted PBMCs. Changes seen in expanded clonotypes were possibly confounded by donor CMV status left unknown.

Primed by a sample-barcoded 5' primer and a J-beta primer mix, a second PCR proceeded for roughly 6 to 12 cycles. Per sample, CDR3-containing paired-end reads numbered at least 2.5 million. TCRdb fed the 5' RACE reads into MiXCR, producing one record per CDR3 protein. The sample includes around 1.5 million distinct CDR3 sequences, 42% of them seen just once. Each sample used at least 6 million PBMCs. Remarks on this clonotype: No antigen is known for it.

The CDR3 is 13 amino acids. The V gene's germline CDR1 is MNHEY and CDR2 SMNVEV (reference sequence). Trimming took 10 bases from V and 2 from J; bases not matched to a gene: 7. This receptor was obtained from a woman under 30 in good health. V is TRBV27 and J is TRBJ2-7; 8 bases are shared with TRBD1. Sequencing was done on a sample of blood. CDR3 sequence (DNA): TGTGCCACCGGACAGGGCGTTACCTACGAGCAGTACTTC. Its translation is CATGQGVTYEQYF.